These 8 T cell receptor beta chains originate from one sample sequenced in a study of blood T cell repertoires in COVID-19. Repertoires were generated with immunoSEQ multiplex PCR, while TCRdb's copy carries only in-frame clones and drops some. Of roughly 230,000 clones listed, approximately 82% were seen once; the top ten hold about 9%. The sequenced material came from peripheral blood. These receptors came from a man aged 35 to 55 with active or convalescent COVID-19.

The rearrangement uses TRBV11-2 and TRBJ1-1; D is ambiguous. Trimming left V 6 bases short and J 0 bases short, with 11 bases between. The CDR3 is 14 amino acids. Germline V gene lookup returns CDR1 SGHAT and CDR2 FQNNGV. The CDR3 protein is CASSGPGLNTEAFF. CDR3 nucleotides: TGTGCCAGCAGTGGACCGGGGTTGAACACTGAAGCTTTCTTT.

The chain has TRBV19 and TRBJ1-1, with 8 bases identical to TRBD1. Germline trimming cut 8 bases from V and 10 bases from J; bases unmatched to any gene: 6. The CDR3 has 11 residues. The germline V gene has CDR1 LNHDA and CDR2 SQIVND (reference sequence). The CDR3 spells CASVQGERAFF. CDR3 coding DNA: TGTGCCAGTGTACAGGGGGAACGAGCTTTCTTT.

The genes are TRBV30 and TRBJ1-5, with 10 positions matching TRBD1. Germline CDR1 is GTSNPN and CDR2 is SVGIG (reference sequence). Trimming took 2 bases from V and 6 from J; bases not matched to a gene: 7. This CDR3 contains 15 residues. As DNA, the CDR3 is TGTGCCTGGAGTACGCGGACAGGGGGGGGTCAGCCCCAGCATTTT. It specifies CAWSTRTGGGQPQHF. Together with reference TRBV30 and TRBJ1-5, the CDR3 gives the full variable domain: SQTIHQWPATLVQPVGSPLSLECTVEGTSNPNLYWYRQAAGRGLQLLFYSVGIGQISSEVPQNLSASRPQDRQFILSSKKLLLSDSGFYLCAWSTRTGGGQPQHFGDGTRLSIL.

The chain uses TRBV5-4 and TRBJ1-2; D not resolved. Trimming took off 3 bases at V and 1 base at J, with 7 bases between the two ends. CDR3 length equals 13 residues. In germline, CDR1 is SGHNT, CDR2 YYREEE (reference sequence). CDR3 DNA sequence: TGTGCCAGCAGCTCGGACTTTAACTATGGCTACACCTTC. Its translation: CASSSDFNYGYTF.

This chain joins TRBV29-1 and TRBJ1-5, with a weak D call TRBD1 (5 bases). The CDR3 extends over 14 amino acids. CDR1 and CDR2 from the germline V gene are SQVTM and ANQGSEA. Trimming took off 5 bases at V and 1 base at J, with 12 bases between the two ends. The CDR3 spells CSVPDGGSNQPQHF. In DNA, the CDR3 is TGCAGCGTTCCGGACGGGGGGAGCAATCAGCCCCAGCATTTT.

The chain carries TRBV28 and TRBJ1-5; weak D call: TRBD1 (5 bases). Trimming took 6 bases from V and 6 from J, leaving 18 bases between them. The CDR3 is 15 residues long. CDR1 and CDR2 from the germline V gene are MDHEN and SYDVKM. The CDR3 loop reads CASSSFAGSTQPQHF. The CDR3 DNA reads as TGTGCCAGCAGCTCCTTCGCAGGGTCCACTCAGCCCCAGCATTTT.

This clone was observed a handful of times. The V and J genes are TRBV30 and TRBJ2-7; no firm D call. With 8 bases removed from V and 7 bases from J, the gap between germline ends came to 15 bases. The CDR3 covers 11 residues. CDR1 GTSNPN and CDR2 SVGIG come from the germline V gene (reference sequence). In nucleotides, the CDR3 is TGTGCCATAACCGAAAACCGGGAGCAGTACTTC. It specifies CAITENREQYF.

The chain's CDR3 is CASSLEAGGWAYNEQFF. DNA of the CDR3: TGTGCCAGCAGCTTAGAGGCAGGGGGCTGGGCGTACAATGAGCAGTTCTTC. The rearrangement links TRBV7-6 to TRBJ2-1; 8 nucleotides line up with TRBD1. This CDR3 is built from 17 residues. Trimming cost V 1 base and J 4 bases; bases outside gene matches: 9. CDR1 is SGHVS, CDR2 FNYEAQ, per germline.